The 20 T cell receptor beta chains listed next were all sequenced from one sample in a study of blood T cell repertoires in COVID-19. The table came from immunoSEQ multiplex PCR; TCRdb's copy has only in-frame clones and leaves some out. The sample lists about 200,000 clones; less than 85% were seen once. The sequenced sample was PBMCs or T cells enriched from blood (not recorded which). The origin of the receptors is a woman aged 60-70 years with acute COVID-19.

The CDR3 here is CASSYSTVALTGELFF. The CDR3 DNA sequence: TGTGCCAGCAGTTACTCCACAGTGGCCCTCACCGGGGAGCTGTTTTTT. This chain joins TRBV6-2 or TRBV6-3 and TRBJ2-2; D uncertain. The V end lost 0 bases, the J end lost 4 bases, and 12 bases lay between the germline ends. CDR3 length equals 16 residues. Germline CDR1 reads MNHEY; CDR2 reads SVGEGT.

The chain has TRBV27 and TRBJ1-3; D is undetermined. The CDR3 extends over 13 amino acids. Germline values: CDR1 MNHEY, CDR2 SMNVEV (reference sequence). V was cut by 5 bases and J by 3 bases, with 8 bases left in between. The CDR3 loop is CASSIQFGNTIYF. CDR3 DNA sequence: TGTGCCAGCAGTATCCAATTTGGAAACACCATATATTTT.

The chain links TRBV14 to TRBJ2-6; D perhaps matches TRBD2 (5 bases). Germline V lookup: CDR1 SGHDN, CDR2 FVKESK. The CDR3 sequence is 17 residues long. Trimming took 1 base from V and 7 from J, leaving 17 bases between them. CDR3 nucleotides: TGTGCCAGCAGCCAAGTTCGGGGTGCGGTTGCCGCCAACGTCCTGACTTTC. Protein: CASSQVRGAVAANVLTF.

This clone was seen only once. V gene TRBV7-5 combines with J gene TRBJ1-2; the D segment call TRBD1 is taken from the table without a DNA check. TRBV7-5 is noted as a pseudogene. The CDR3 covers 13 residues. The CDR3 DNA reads TGTGCCAGAAGCTTAACTCGACAGGGCCGGCGGACCTTC. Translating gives CARSLTRQGRRTF.

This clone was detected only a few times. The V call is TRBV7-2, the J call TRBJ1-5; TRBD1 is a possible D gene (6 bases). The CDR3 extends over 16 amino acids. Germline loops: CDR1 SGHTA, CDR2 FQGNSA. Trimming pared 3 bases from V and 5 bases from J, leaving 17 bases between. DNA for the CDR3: TGTGCCAGCAGCTTGGAACAGGGATTTCGAGATCAGCCCCAGCATTTT. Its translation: CASSLEQGFRDQPQHF. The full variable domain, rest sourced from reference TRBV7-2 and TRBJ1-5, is GAGVSQSPSNKVTEKGKDVELRCDPISGHTALYWYRQSLGQGLEFLIYFQGNSAPDKSGLPSDRFSAERTGGSVSTLTIQRTQQEDSAVYLCASSLEQGFRDQPQHFGDGTRLSIL.

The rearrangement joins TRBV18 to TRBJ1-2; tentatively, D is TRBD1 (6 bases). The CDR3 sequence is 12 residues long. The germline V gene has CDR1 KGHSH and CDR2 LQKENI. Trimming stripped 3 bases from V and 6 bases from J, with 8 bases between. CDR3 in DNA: TGTGCCAGCTCACCCAACAGGGATGGCTACACCTTC. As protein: CASSPNRDGYTF.

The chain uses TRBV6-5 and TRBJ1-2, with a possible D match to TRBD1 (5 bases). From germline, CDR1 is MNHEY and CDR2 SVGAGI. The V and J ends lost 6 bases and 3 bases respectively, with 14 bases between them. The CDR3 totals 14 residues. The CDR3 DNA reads TGTGCCAGCAGACCAAGCGGAGGGGACTATGGCTACACCTTC. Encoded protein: CASRPSGGDYGYTF.

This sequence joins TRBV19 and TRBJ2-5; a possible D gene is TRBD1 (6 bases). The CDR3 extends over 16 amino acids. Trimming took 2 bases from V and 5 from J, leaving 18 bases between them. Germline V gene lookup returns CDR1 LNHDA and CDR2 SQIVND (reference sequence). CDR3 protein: CASSIRRGMVWETQYF. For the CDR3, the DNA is TGTGCCAGTAGTATACGAAGGGGGATGGTTTGGGAGACCCAGTACTTC.

CDR3 in DNA: TGTGCCAGTAGTATAGGACAGGGAAGTGAAAAACTGTTTTTT. As protein: CASSIGQGSEKLFF. The chain recombines TRBV19 with TRBJ1-4; TRBD1 matches at 7 bases. This CDR3 contains 14 residues. Germline V gene sequence: CDR1 LNHDA, CDR2 SQIVND (reference sequence). V was clipped by 1 base and J by 7 bases; unmatched bases: 3.

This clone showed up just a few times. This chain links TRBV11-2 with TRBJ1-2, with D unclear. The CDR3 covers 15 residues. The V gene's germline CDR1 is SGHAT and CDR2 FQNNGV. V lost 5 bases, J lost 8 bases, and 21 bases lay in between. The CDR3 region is CASSENVLVTGGYTF. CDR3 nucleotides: TGTGCCAGCAGCGAGAATGTGCTGGTCACGGGGGGCTACACCTTC.

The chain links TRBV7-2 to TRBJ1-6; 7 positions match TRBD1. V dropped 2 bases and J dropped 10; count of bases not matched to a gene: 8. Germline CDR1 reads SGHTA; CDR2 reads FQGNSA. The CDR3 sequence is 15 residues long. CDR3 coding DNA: TGTGCCAGCAGCTTAAACAGGGGAGAAGAATCACCCCTCCACTTT. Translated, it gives CASSLNRGEESPLHF. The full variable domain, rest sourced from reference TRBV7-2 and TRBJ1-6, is GAGVSQSPSNKVTEKGKDVELRCDPISGHTALYWYRQSLGQGLEFLIYFQGNSAPDKSGLPSDRFSAERTGGSVSTLTIQRTQQEDSAVYLCASSLNRGEESPLHFGNGTRLTVT.

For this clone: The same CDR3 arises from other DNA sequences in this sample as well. For the CDR3, the DNA is TGTGCCAGCAGCGTCGGAGGCCGCACAGATACGCAGTATTTT. Its protein is CASSVGGRTDTQYF. V is TRBV9 and J is TRBJ2-3; D may be TRBD2 (5 bases). The V gene lost 2 bases and the J gene lost 1 base, with 8 bases spanning the gap. This CDR3 has 14 residues. Germline V gene sequence: CDR1 SGDLS, CDR2 YYNGEE. Based on the CDR3 plus reference TRBV9 and TRBJ2-3, the full variable domain is DSGVTQTPKHLITATGQRVTLRCSPRSGDLSVYWYQQSLDQGLQFLIQYYNGEERAKGNILERFSAQQFPDLHSELNLSSLELGDSALYFCASSVGGRTDTQYFGPGTRLTVL.

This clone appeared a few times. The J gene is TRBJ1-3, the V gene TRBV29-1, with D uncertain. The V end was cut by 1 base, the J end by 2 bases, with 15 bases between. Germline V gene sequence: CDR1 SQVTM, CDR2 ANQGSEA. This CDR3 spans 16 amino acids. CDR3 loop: CSVEVHGSGAGNTIYF. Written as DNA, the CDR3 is TGCAGCGTTGAAGTCCACGGGTCTGGCGCTGGAAACACCATATATTTT.

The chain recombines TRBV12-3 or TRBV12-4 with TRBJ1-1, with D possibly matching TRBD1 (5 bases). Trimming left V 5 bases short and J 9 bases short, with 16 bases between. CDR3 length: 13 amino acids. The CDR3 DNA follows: TGTGCCAGCAGTCCCGCAGGGCATAAACAAGCTTTCTTT. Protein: CASSPAGHKQAFF.

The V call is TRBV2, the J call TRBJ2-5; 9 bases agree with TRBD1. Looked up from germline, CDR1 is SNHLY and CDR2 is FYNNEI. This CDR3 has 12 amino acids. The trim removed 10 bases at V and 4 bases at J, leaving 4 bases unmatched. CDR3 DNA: TGTGCCATTCGGGACAGGGTAGAGACCCAGTACTTC. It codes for CAIRDRVETQYF.

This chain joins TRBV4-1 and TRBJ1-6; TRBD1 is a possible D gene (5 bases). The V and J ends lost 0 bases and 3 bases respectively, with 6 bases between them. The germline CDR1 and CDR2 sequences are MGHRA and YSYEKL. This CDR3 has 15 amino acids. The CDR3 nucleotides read TGCGCCAGCAGCCAAGAGCAGGGCTATAATTCACCCCTCCACTTT. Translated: CASSQEQGYNSPLHF.

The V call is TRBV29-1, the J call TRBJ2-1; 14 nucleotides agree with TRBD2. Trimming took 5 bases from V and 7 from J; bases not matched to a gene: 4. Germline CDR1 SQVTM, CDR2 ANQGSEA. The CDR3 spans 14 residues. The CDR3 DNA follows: TGCAGCGTTCAAGGACTAGCGGGAGGAAATGAGCAGTTCTTC. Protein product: CSVQGLAGGNEQFF.

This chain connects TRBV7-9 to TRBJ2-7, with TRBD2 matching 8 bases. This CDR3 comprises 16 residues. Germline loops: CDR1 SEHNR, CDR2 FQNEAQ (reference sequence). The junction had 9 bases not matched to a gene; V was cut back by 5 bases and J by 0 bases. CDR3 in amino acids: CASSPGAGGSSYEQYF. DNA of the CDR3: TGTGCCAGCAGCCCAGGGGCGGGAGGTAGCTCCTACGAGCAGTACTTC.

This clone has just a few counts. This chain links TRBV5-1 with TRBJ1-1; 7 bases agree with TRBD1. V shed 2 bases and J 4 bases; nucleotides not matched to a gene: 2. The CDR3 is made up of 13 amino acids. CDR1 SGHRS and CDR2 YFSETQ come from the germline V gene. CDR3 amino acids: CASSLQGRTEAFF. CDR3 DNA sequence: TGCGCCAGCAGCTTACAGGGGCGCACTGAAGCTTTCTTT.

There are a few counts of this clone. CDR3 sequence reads: CASSGGTSGTLETQYF. The CDR3 DNA sequence: TGCGCCAGCAGTGGAGGGACTAGCGGGACCTTAGAGACCCAGTACTTC. The V call is TRBV5-1, the J call TRBJ2-5; 13 bases line up with TRBD2. The CDR3 runs 16 residues. From germline, CDR1 is SGHRS and CDR2 YFSETQ. J gave up 4 bases and V 5 bases, and 8 bases lay outside the gene matches.